Listed below are T cell receptor beta chains from one sample, sequenced in a study of post-analysis software for immune sequencing data. TCRdb processed the PCR reads anew with MiXCR; each CDR3 protein has one entry. This table holds about 770,000 distinct CDR3 sequences, 40% to 55% found once. Source material: blood. These receptors were collected from a girl aged 10-17 years with multiple sclerosis. The CDR3 runs from the conserved cysteine through the conserved F or W. Each record gives: V gene, D gene, clone size, J gene, CDR3 protein, CDR3 DNA. D genes are given only for firm matches. Where a row states a size, it is once, few, many or the class of an expanded clone; other rows omit it.

TRBV6-4	TRBD2	NA	TRBJ2-7	CARPNPPQRGVSSYEQYF	TGTGCCAGGCCAAATCCACCTCAGCGGGGGGTTAGCTCCTACGAGCAGTACTTC
TRBV7-9	NA	NA	TRBJ1-2	CASKNYQDGYGYTF	TGTGCCAGCAAGAATTACCAGGACGGCTATGGCTACACCTTC
TRBV2	TRBD1	NA	TRBJ2-7	CASSGGTEGSYEQYF	TGTGCCAGCAGTGGAGGGACAGAAGGATCCTACGAGCAGTACTTC
TRBV12-3/TRBV12-4	NA	NA	TRBJ2-2	CASSFDRWTGELFF	TGTGCCAGCAGTTTCGACAGGTGGACCGGGGAGCTGTTTTTT
TRBV6-5	NA	once	TRBJ2-7	CASKVERASYEQYF	TGTGCCAGCAAGGTCGAGCGGGCGTCCTACGAGCAGTACTTC
TRBV12-3/TRBV12-4	NA	NA	TRBJ1-6	CASSLEVGSTQLRTPLHF	TGTGCCAGCAGTTTAGAGGTGGGATCGACACAACTGAGAACACCCCTCCACTTT
TRBV5-6	NA	few	TRBJ2-1	CASSLWRRGTYNEQFF	TGTGCCAGCAGCTTGTGGAGGCGCGGCACCTACAATGAGCAGTTCTTC
TRBV15	NA	NA	TRBJ2-7	CATSALGRGRGFYEQYF	TGTGCCACCAGCGCACTGGGCCGTGGCAGGGGATTCTACGAGCAGTACTTC
TRBV6-1	NA	many	TRBJ2-2	CATSGLLTGELFF	TGTGCCACCTCCGGACTGCTCACCGGGGAGCTGTTTTTT
TRBV29-1	NA	few	TRBJ2-3	CSVEDVYGTDTQYF	TGCAGCGTTGAAGACGTCTACGGCACAGATACGCAGTATTTT
TRBV5-1	NA	NA	TRBJ2-3	CASRGGADTQYF	TGCGCCAGCAGGGGGGGCGCAGATACGCAGTATTTT
TRBV11-2	NA	NA	TRBJ1-2	CASSFRDPVGGDGYTF	TGTGCCAGCAGCTTTCGGGACCCCGTTGGGGGGGATGGCTACACCTTC
TRBV12-3/TRBV12-4	NA	few	TRBJ1-6	CASSWRLQGNSPLHF	TGTGCCAGCAGTTGGCGTTTACAGGGAAATTCACCCCTCCACTTT
TRBV9	TRBD1	once	TRBJ2-1	CASSALAGQAGNEQFF	TGTGCCAGCAGCGCACTCGCAGGACAGGCAGGAAATGAGCAGTTCTTC
TRBV29-1	TRBD1	NA	TRBJ2-3	CSVEGVWGGQGATDTQYF	TGCAGCGTTGAAGGGGTCTGGGGCGGACAGGGGGCCACAGATACGCAGTATTTT
TRBV28	NA	NA	TRBJ2-1	CASSLSHLDEQFF	TGTGCCAGCAGTTTATCCCATCTCGATGAGCAGTTCTTC
TRBV20-1	TRBD2	NA	TRBJ2-1	CSTGLVPYNEQFF	TGCAGTACGGGACTAGTCCCCTACAATGAGCAGTTCTTC
TRBV5-1	TRBD2	NA	TRBJ2-7	CASSLTSGIAEQYF	TGCGCCAGCAGCTTGACTAGCGGGATAGCCGAGCAGTACTTC
TRBV29-1	NA	NA	TRBJ1-1	CSAVGGERAEAFF	TGCAGCGCTGTCGGGGGTGAGCGGGCTGAAGCTTTCTTT
TRBV29-1	TRBD1	few	TRBJ1-2	CSAHGQGPNYGYTF	TGCAGCGCCCATGGACAGGGCCCCAACTATGGCTACACCTTC
TRBV5-6	TRBD2	once	TRBJ2-3	CASSLALAGGLFSTDTQYF	TGTGCCAGCAGCTTGGCCCTAGCGGGAGGGCTGTTTAGCACAGATACGCAGTATTTT
TRBV9	NA	NA	TRBJ1-5	CASSVIASGDQPQHF	TGTGCCAGCAGCGTAATTGCGTCCGGGGATCAGCCCCAGCATTTT
TRBV7-2	NA	NA	TRBJ2-7	CASSQSYRASEQYF	TGTGCCAGCAGCCAATCGTACCGGGCTAGCGAGCAGTACTTC
TRBV15	TRBD2	NA	TRBJ2-2	CAVTGRNTAGELFF	TGTGCCGTAACCGGGAGGAATACGGCCGGGGAGCTGTTTTTT
TRBV9	NA	NA	TRBJ2-7	CASSRGYSYEQYF	TGTGCCAGCAGCCGGGGGTACTCCTACGAGCAGTACTTC
TRBV20-1	TRBD1	NA	TRBJ2-1	CSAGTASYNEQFF	TGCAGTGCCGGGACAGCTTCCTACAATGAGCAGTTCTTC
TRBV5-5	NA	few	TRBJ2-7	CASSLSRNSYEQYF	TGTGCCAGCAGCTTGTCGCGGAACTCCTACGAGCAGTACTTC
TRBV20-1	NA	NA	TRBJ2-5	CSASRRGVEETQYF	TGCAGTGCTAGCAGGAGAGGAGTTGAGGAGACCCAGTACTTC
TRBV24-1	NA	NA	TRBJ2-5	CATSEGGAEIQYF	TGTGCCACCAGTGAGGGGGGCGCCGAGATCCAGTACTTC
TRBV13	TRBD2	NA	TRBJ2-1	CASSPSGTKGEGEQFF	TGTGCCAGCAGCCCTAGCGGGACTAAGGGGGAGGGTGAGCAGTTCTTC
TRBV7-9	NA	few	TRBJ2-3	CASSRVIATDTQYF	TGTGCCAGCAGCCGTGTAATCGCCACAGATACGCAGTATTTT
TRBV10-3	TRBD1	once	TRBJ1-6	CAISPTGGNNSPLHF	TGTGCCATCAGTCCGACAGGGGGGAATAATTCACCCCTCCACTTT
TRBV9	TRBD2	NA	TRBJ2-5	CASSVGLAGALGETQYF	TGTGCCAGCAGCGTAGGGCTAGCGGGAGCGCTAGGGGAGACCCAGTACTTC
TRBV7-8	NA	once	TRBJ1-2	CASSSGPPAGYTF	TGTGCCAGCAGCTCTGGGCCACCGGCGGGCTACACCTTC
TRBV15	NA	NA	TRBJ1-4	CATSSGPATNEKLFF	TGTGCCACCAGCAGCGGACCCGCAACTAATGAAAAACTGTTTTTT
TRBV6-2/TRBV6-3	TRBD2	NA	TRBJ2-3	CASSLERGTQYF	TGTGCCAGCAGTCTCGAGCGGGGAACGCAGTATTTT
TRBV7-3	NA	NA	TRBJ2-1	CASSSNIYNEQFF	TGTGCCAGCAGCTCAAATATTTACAATGAGCAGTTCTTC
TRBV29-1	TRBD2	NA	TRBJ2-1	CSVETSGRLLDEQFF	TGCAGCGTTGAGACTAGCGGGAGGCTCTTGGATGAGCAGTTCTTC
TRBV12-3/TRBV12-4	NA	NA	TRBJ2-7	CASTADSYEQYF	TGTGCCAGCACCGCCGACTCCTACGAGCAGTACTTC
TRBV20-1	NA	few	TRBJ2-5	CSATVGGSETQYF	TGCAGTGCTACTGTTGGGGGCTCTGAGACCCAGTACTTC
TRBV7-8	TRBD2	NA	TRBJ2-5	CASSLRTSGRETQYF	TGTGCCAGCAGCCTCCGGACTAGCGGGAGGGAGACCCAGTACTTC
TRBV9	NA	NA	TRBJ2-5	CASSVAIERTQYF	TGTGCCAGCAGCGTAGCTATTGAAAGGACCCAGTACTTC
TRBV5-5	NA	NA	TRBJ1-2	CASSYSERGYTF	TGTGCCAGCAGCTATTCAGAAAGGGGCTACACCTTC
TRBV6-1	NA	NA	TRBJ2-5	CASSDPGEIQETQYF	TGTGCCAGCAGTGACCCGGGAGAGATCCAAGAGACCCAGTACTTC
TRBV7-6	NA	NA	TRBJ2-5	CASSRDTGPETQYF	TGTGCCAGCAGCCGAGATACCGGCCCAGAGACCCAGTACTTC
TRBV25-1	NA	few	TRBJ1-4	CASRWQNEKLFF	TGTGCCAGCAGGTGGCAAAATGAAAAACTGTTTTTT